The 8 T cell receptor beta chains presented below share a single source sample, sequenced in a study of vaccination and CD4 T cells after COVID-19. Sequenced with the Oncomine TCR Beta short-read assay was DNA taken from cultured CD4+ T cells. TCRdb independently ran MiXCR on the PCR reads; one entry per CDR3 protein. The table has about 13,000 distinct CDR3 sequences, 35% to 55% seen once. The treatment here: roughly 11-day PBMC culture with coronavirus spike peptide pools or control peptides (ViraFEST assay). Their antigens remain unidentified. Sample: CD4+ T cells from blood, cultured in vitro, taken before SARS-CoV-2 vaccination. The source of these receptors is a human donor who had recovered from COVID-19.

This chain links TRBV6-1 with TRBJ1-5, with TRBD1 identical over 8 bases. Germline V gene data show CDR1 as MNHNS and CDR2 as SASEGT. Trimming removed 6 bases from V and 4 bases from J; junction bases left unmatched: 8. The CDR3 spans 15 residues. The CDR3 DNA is TGTGCCAGCAGCCTCAGGACAGGGCCTAATCAGCCCCAGCATTTT. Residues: CASSLRTGPNQPQHF.

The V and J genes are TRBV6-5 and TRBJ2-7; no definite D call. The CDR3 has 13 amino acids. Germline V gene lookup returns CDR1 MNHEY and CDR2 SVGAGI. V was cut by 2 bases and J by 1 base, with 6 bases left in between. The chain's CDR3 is CASSYHRSYEQYF. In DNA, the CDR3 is TGTGCCAGCAGTTACCATCGGTCCTACGAGCAGTACTTC.

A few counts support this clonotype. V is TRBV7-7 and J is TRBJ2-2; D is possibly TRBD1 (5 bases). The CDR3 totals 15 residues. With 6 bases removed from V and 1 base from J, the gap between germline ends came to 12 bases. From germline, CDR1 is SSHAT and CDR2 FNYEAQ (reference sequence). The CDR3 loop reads CASRPTTGNTGELFF. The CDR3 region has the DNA TGTGCCAGCAGACCTACTACAGGGAACACCGGGGAGCTGTTTTTT.

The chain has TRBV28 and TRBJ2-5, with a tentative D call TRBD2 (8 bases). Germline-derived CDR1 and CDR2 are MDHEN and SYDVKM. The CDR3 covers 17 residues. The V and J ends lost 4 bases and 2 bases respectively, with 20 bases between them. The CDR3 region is CASSSPQGGGGQETQYF. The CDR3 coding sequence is TGTGCCAGCAGTTCACCCCAGGGGGGCGGGGGGCAAGAGACCCAGTACTTC.

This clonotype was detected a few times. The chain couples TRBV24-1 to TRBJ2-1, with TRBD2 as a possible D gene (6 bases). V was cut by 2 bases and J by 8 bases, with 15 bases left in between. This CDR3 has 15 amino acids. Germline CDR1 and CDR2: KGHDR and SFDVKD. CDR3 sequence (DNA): TGTGCCACCAGTGATTACGGCCCGGGGGATGATGAGCAGTTCTTC. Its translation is CATSDYGPGDDEQFF.

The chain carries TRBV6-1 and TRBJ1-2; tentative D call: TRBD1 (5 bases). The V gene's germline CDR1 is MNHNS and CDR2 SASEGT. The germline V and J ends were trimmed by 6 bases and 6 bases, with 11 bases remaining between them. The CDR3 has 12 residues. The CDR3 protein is CASRTVAHGYTF. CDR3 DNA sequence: TGTGCCAGCAGGACAGTGGCGCATGGCTACACCTTC.

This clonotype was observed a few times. CDR3 loop: CASSPPGVDQPQHF. Here the CDR3 DNA reads TGTGCCAGCAGTCCCCCAGGCGTGGATCAGCCCCAGCATTTT. V usage is TRBV28 and J usage is TRBJ1-5; D remains ambiguous. V was cut by 5 bases and J by 5 bases, with 13 bases left in between. Germline V gene data show CDR1 as MDHEN and CDR2 as SYDVKM. The CDR3 totals 14 residues.

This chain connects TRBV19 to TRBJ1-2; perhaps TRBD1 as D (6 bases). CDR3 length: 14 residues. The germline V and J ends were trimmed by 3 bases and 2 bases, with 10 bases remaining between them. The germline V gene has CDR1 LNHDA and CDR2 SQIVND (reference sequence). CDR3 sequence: CASSISGANYGYTF. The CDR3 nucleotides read TGTGCCAGTAGTATCTCAGGGGCAAACTATGGCTACACCTTC.